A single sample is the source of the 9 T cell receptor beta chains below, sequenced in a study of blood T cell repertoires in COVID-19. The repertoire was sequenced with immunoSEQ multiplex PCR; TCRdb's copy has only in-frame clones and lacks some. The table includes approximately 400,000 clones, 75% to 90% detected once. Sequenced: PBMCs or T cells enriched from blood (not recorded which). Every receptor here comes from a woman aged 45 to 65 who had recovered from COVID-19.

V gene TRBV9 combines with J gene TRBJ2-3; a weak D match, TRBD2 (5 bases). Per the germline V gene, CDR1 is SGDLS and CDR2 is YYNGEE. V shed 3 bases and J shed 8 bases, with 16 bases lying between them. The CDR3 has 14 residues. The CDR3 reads CASSAPTSAGTQYF. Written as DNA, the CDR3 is TGTGCCAGCAGCGCCCCCACCTCCGCGGGTACGCAGTATTTT. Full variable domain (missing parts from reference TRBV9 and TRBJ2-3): DSGVTQTPKHLITATGQRVTLRCSPRSGDLSVYWYQQSLDQGLQFLIQYYNGEERAKGNILERFSAQQFPDLHSELNLSSLELGDSALYFCASSAPTSAGTQYFGPGTRLTVL.

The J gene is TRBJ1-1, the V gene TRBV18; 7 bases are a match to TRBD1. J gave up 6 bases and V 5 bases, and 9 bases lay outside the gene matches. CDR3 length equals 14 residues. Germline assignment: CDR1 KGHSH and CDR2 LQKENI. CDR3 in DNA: TGTGCCAGCTCAACAAACAGGGGAGGTTCTGAAGCTTTCTTT. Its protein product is CASSTNRGGSEAFF.

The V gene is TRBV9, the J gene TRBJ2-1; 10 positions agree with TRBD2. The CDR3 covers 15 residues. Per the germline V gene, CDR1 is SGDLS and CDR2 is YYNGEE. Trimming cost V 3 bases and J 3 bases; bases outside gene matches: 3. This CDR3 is CASSESGGVYNEQFF. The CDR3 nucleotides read TGTGCCAGCAGCGAGAGCGGGGGGGTCTACAATGAGCAGTTCTTC. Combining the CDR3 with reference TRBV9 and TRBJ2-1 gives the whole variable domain DSGVTQTPKHLITATGQRVTLRCSPRSGDLSVYWYQQSLDQGLQFLIQYYNGEERAKGNILERFSAQQFPDLHSELNLSSLELGDSALYFCASSESGGVYNEQFFGPGTRLTVL.

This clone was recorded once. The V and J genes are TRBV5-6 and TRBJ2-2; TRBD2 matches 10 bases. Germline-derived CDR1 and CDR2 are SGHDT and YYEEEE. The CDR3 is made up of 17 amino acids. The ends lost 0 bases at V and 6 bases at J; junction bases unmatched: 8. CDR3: CASSLGSSGGFAGELFF. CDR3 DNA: TGTGCCAGCAGCTTGGGGTCTAGCGGGGGCTTTGCCGGGGAGCTGTTTTTT.

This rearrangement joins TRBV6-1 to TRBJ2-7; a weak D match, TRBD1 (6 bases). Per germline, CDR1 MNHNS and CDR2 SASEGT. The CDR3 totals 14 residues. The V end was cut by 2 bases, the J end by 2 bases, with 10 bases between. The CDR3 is CASSEQQGPYEQYF. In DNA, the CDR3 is TGTGCCAGCAGTGAACAACAGGGACCCTACGAGCAGTACTTC.

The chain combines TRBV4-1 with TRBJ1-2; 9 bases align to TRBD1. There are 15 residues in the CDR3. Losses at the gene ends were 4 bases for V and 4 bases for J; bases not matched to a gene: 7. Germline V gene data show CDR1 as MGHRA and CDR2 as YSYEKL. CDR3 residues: CASSRPGQGTYGYTF. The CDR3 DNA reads TGCGCCAGCAGCCGCCCGGGACAGGGAACCTATGGCTACACCTTC.

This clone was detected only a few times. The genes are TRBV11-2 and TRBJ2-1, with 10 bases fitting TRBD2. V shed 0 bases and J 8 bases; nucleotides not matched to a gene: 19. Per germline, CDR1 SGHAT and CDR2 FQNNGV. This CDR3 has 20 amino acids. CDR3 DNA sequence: TGTGCCAGCAGCTTAGAACCGGGGCTAGCGGGAGTAACGTCTTCCGATGAGCAGTTCTTC. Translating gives CASSLEPGLAGVTSSDEQFF.

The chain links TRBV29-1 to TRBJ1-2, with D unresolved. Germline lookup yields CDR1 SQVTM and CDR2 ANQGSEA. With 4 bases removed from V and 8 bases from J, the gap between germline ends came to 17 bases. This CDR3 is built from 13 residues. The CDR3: CSVVVQTLSGYTF. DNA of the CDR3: TGCAGCGTTGTCGTACAGACCCTCTCGGGCTACACCTTC.

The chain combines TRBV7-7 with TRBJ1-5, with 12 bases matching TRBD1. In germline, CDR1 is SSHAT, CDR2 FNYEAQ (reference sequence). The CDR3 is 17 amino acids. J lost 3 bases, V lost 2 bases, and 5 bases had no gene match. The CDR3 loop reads CASSLWDRGPFNQPQHF. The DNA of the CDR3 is TGTGCCAGCAGCTTATGGGACAGGGGGCCTTTCAATCAGCCCCAGCATTTT.